A selection of T cell receptor beta chains follows, all from one sample in a study of CD8+ T cells in alopecia areata. TCRdb's table, derived via immunoSEQ multiplex PCR, lists solely in-frame clones and lacks some. The sample lists 200,000 to 250,000 clones; 55% to 70% were seen once. Sequences were derived from CD4+ T cells sorted from blood, sampled at week 4, from a patient treated with tofacitinib. The receptors shown here come from a human donor with alopecia areata. The CDR3 runs from the conserved cysteine through the conserved F or W. The D gene is left open where the match is weak. Where a row states a size, it is once, few, many or the class of an expanded clone; other rows omit it.

v_call	j_call	clone_size	d_call	cdr3_aa	cdr3_nt
TRBV4-2	TRBJ1-2	.	.	CASSQVGGRADYGYTF	TGTGCCAGCAGCCAAGTGGGCGGCAGGGCGGACTATGGCTACACCTTC
TRBV6-1	TRBJ1-5	.	.	CASSTGGQPQHF	TGTGCCAGCAGTACGGGGGGTCAGCCCCAGCATTTT
TRBV5-1	TRBJ1-4	.	TRBD1	CASSSQGATNEKLFF	TGCGCCAGCAGCTCACAGGGGGCAACTAATGAAAAACTGTTTTTT
TRBV2	TRBJ1-2	.	TRBD1	CASSDGTGRYGYTF	TGTGCCAGCAGTGATGGGACAGGCCGCTATGGCTACACCTTC
TRBV2	TRBJ2-2	.	.	CASSGEFGRNTGELFF	TGTGCCAGCAGTGGAGAGTTCGGCAGAAACACCGGGGAGCTGTTTTTT
TRBV25-1	TRBJ2-7	.	.	CASGWTDYEQYF	TGTGCCAGCGGATGGACGGACTACGAGCAGTACTTC
TRBV6-1	TRBJ2-7	once	.	CASSEARAGKYF	TGTGCCAGCAGTGAAGCGCGGGCTGGAAAGTACTTC
TRBV7-8	TRBJ1-2	.	.	CASSLGGEHSYGYTF	TGTGCCAGCAGCTTAGGGGGGGAACACAGCTATGGCTACACCTTC
TRBV29-1	TRBJ1-2	.	.	CSVDARTSTNYGYTF	TGCAGCGTTGATGCCCGGACCTCCACTAACTATGGCTACACCTTC
TRBV7-8	TRBJ2-1	.	TRBD1	CALGDRAGGDEQFF	TGTGCCCTTGGGGACAGGGCTGGAGGCGATGAGCAGTTCTTC
TRBV29-1	TRBJ2-3	few	.	CSVEDLRGTDTQYF	TGCAGCGTTGAAGATCTGAGGGGCACAGATACGCAGTATTTT
TRBV11-2	TRBJ2-5	.	.	CASSPPRQTQYF	TGTGCCAGCAGCCCCCCTAGGCAGACCCAGTACTTC
TRBV7-9	TRBJ2-4	.	.	CASSLRGEAKNIQYF	TGTGCCAGCAGCTTACGAGGGGAAGCCAAAAACATTCAGTACTTC
TRBV7-9	TRBJ2-6	.	.	CASSQDGSGANVLTF	TGTGCCAGCAGCCAGGACGGCTCTGGGGCCAACGTCCTGACTTTC
TRBV2	TRBJ1-6	.	.	CASSGGSYNSPLHF	TGTGCCAGCAGTGGAGGCTCCTATAATTCACCCCTCCACTTT
TRBV18	TRBJ1-5	.	.	CASSIGASGNQPQHF	TGTGCCAGCTCCATAGGGGCCTCGGGCAATCAGCCCCAGCATTTT
TRBV10-3	TRBJ2-7	.	TRBD2	CASRPGLEARREQYF	TGTGCCAGCCGTCCGGGACTAGAAGCCCGTAGGGAGCAGTACTTC
TRBV5-4	TRBJ2-3	few	.	CASSLKFGGVSTDTQYF	TGTGCCAGCAGCTTGAAATTTGGCGGGGTTAGCACAGATACGCAGTATTTT
TRBV25-1	TRBJ1-1	.	.	CASSEYEGLGTEVFF	TGTGCCAGCAGTGAATACGAGGGGTTGGGCACTGAAGTTTTCTTT
TRBV7-9	TRBJ2-2	.	.	CASSSQVRSGELFF	TGTGCCAGCAGCTCCCAGGTCCGCTCCGGGGAGCTGTTTTTT
TRBV14	TRBJ2-5	once	.	CASSQGGSETQYF	TGTGCCAGCAGCCAAGGGGGCTCGGAGACCCAGTACTTC
TRBV2	TRBJ2-5	.	.	CASSEAEEGMRTQYF	TGTGCCAGCAGTGAAGCGGAGGAAGGGATGCGGACCCAGTACTTC
TRBV6-5	TRBJ2-7	.	.	CASRASGTGRGEQYF	TGTGCCAGCAGGGCCTCCGGGACTGGGCGTGGCGAGCAGTACTTC
TRBV15	TRBJ2-5	.	.	CATSRERTTVGETQYF	TGTGCCACCAGCAGAGAGAGGACAACGGTCGGGGAGACCCAGTACTTC
TRBV30	TRBJ1-2	.	.	CAWIPAPGLYGGYTF	TGTGCCTGGATCCCCGCCCCAGGGTTATACGGTGGCTACACCTTC
TRBV10-3	TRBJ2-3	.	.	CAISESSRSTQYF	TGTGCCATCAGTGAGTCATCGAGGAGTACGCAGTATTTT
TRBV27	TRBJ2-2	many	TRBD2	CASSMAGGRTGELFF	TGTGCCAGCAGTATGGCGGGGGGGCGTACCGGGGAGCTGTTTTTT
TRBV10-2	TRBJ1-2	few	TRBD1	CASSEGQGTFGYGYTF	TGCGCCAGCAGCGAGGGACAGGGTACCTTTGGCTATGGCTACACCTTC
TRBV4-2	TRBJ2-7	.	TRBD1	CASSQDRGLNYEQYF	TGTGCCAGCAGCCAGGACAGGGGGCTAAACTACGAGCAGTACTTC
TRBV5-6	TRBJ2-7	.	.	CASSLERDGKSYEQYF	TGTGCCAGCAGCTTGGAAAGGGATGGGAAATCCTACGAGCAGTACTTC
TRBV7-2	TRBJ1-6	.	.	CASSPGSVNNSPLHF	TGTGCCAGCAGCCCAGGGAGCGTTAACAATTCACCCCTCCACTTT
TRBV7-9	TRBJ2-3	.	.	CASSLESGDTQYF	TGTGCCAGCAGCTTAGAGAGCGGAGATACGCAGTATTTT
TRBV10-3	TRBJ2-3	.	TRBD2	CAISDQAGTSTDTQYF	TGTGCCATCAGTGATCAAGCGGGGACTAGCACAGATACGCAGTATTTT
TRBV5-6	TRBJ2-1	.	.	CASSLQAGIYNEQFF	TGTGCCAGCAGCTTGCAGGCGGGGATTTACAATGAGCAGTTCTTC
TRBV29-1	TRBJ1-1	.	.	CSAFSDLNTEAFF	TGCAGCGCTTTCAGTGACCTGAACACTGAAGCTTTCTTT
TRBV9	TRBJ2-3	.	.	CASTVLEFSGDTQYF	TGTGCCAGTACTGTCCTCGAATTTAGCGGAGATACGCAGTATTTT
TRBV5-1	TRBJ2-3	.	TRBD1	CASSLGTGINTQYF	TGCGCCAGCAGCTTGGGGACAGGGATAAATACGCAGTATTTT